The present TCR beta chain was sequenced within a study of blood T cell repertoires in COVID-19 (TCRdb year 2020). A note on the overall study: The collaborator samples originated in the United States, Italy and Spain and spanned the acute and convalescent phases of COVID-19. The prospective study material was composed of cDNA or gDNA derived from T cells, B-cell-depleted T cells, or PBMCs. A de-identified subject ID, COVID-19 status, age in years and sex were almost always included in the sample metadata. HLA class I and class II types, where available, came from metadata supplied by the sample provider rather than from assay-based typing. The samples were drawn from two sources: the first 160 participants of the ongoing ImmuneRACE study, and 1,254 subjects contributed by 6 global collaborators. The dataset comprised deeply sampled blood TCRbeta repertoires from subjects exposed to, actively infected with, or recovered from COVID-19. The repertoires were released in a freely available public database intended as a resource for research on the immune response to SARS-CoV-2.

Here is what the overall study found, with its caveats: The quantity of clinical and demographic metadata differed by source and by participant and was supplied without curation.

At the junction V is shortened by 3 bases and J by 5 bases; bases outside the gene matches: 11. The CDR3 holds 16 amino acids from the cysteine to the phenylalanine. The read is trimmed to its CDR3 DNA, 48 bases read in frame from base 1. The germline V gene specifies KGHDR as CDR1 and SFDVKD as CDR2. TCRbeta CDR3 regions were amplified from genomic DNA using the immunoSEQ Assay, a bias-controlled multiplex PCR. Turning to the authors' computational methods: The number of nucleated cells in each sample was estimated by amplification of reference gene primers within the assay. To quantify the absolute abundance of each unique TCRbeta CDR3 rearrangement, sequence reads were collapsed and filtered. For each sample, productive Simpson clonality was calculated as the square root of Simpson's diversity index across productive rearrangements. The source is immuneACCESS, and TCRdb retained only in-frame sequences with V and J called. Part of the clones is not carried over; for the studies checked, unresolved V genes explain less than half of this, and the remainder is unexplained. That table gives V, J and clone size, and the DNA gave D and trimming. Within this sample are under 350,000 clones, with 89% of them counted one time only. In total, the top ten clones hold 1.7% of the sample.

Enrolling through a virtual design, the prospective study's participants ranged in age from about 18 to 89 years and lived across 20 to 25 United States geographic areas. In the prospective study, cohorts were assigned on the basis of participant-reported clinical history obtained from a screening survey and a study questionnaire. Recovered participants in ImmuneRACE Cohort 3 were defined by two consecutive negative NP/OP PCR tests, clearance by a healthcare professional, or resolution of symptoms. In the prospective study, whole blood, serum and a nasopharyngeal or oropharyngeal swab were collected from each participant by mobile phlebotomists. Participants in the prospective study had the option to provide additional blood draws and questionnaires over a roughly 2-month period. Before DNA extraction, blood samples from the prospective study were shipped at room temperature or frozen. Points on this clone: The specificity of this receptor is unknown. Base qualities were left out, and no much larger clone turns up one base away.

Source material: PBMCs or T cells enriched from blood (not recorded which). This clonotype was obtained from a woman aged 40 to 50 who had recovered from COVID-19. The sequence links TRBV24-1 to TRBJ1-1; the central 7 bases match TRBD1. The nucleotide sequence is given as TGTGCCACCAGTGATAACGGCAGGGGGAAGAGAACTGAAGCTTTCTTT. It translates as CATSDNGRGKRTEAFF.